Described below is a single T cell receptor beta chain sequence and its context. Its target is unknown. The data originate from a study of OX40 agonist ivuxolimab in advanced cancers. Overall study findings and caveats: Specificity for antigen went undetermined in the expanded peripheral T cells.

The data were produced by immunoSEQ multiplex PCR, yet TCRdb's version contains in-frame clones alone and is incomplete. The table includes tens of thousands of clones, around 75% detected once. The CDR3 runs 16 residues. Losses at the gene ends were 0 bases for V and 9 bases for J; bases not matched to a gene: 11. The germline V gene encodes CDR1 SGHRS and CDR2 YFSETQ. This chain uses TRBV5-1 with TRBJ2-3; TRBD2 matches 9 bases. The sample here was CD4+ or CD8+ T cells sorted from blood, taken in a trial of the OX40 agonist ivuxolimab. This clonotype originated in an adult with an advanced solid tumor such as melanoma, head and neck, liver or kidney cancer. Here the CDR3 reads CASSLGSSGASVTQYF. CDR3 DNA sequence: TGCGCCAGCAGCTTGGGGTCTAGCGGGGCCAGCGTGACGCAGTATTTT.